This T cell receptor beta chain was obtained from a study of shared clonotypes between healthy human individuals. Study summary: Two women and a few men aged 18 to 49 served as donors. Study observations and caveats: The study found 4.5% to 5% of naive CD4 clonotypes shared across a few donors.

The CDR3 totals 16 residues. The germline V gene encodes CDR1 SNHLY and CDR2 FYNNEI. V was cut by 5 bases and J by 3 bases, with 17 bases left in between. In the case of this clone: The target antigen is unknown.

Clones were sequenced by immunoSEQ multiplex PCR, and TCRdb holds only the in-frame ones, with some missing. The data hold over a million clones, with around 97% observed a single time. Source material: naive CD4+ T cells sorted from blood. The subset was: CD45RA+ positively selected. The genes are TRBV2 and TRBJ1-3, with D possibly TRBD1 on 6 matching bases. The sequence was collected from a man aged 25-45 years in good health. Here the CDR3 reads CASSSTGSAFGNTIYF. In nucleotides, the CDR3 is TGTGCCAGCAGTAGCACAGGGAGCGCTTTTGGAAACACCATATATTTT. Drawing the rest from reference TRBV2 and TRBJ1-3, the complete variable domain is EPEVTQTPSHQVTQMGQEVILRCVPISNHLYFYWYRQILGQKVEFLVSFYNNEISEKSEIFDDQFSVERPDGSNFTLKIRSTKLEDSAMYFCASSSTGSAFGNTIYFGEGSWLTVV.